This TCR beta chain was retrieved from a study of T cells in Graves' hyperthyroidism and ophthalmopathy. Study-wide findings and caveats: From stable hyperthyroidism, ophthalmopathy was set apart by a 13 V-J model. In blood, most of the thyroid clonotypes expanded above 0.001 were also present.

In its sample, this clonotype was seen many times. Its antigen is not known. V lost 0 bases and J 6 bases, leaving 17 bases between the germline ends. The germline V gene has CDR1 SGHRS and CDR2 YFSETQ. The CDR3 consists of 16 residues. RNA transcripts yielded amplified TCR beta CDR3 regions. During a first-round RT-PCR of the TCR CDR3, the HTBI primer set was used. Each CDR3 protein gets one entry after TCRdb re-called the multiplex PCR reads with MiXCR. The sample yields fewer than 650,000 distinct CDR3 sequences, about 14% seen once. J is TRBJ2-3 and V is TRBV5-1, with D unresolved. Sequencing input: blood. This receptor was identified in a woman between 18 and 29 years old with Graves' ophthalmopathy. CDR3 bases: TGCGCCAGCAGCTTGGCTTCGGCAGGCGCGTCCGATACGCAGTATTTT. Protein product: CASSLASAGASDTQYF.